This entry lists 30 T cell receptor beta chains sequenced from one sample in a study of lymphopenia after photon versus proton radiotherapy. Sequencing used immunoSEQ multiplex PCR; TCRdb keeps in-frame clones, though not all of them. Altogether 65,000 to 90,000 clones are present, 85% to 95% being singletons, with the ten largest covering around 2.2%. The specimen comprised peripheral blood, sampled from a patient treated with photon-based radiotherapy. These receptors all stem from a woman in her thirties or forties with cholangiocarcinoma.

The gene calls are TRBV27 and TRBJ2-1, with a possible D match to TRBD1 (6 bases). In germline, CDR1 is MNHEY, CDR2 SMNVEV (reference sequence). V was pared by 4 bases and J by 7 bases, with 11 bases between. The CDR3 is 13 residues long. In nucleotides, the CDR3 is TGTGCCAGCAGTTCGGCCGACAGGAATGAGCAGTTCTTC. This gives the protein CASSSADRNEQFF.

V is TRBV6-5 and J is TRBJ2-7; D is undetermined. CDR1 and CDR2 (germline): MNHEY, SVGAGI. With 5 bases removed from V and 4 bases from J, the gap between germline ends came to 18 bases. The CDR3 contains 15 residues. CDR3 coding DNA: TGTGCCAGCAGTAAGACATTGCACGGAGCGTACGAGCAGTACTTC. This gives the protein CASSKTLHGAYEQYF.

The genes are TRBV5-1 and TRBJ2-7; 7 bases line up with TRBD2. Germline loops: CDR1 SGHRS, CDR2 YFSETQ. There are 15 residues in the CDR3. V lost 6 bases to trimming and J lost 2 bases; unmatched junction nucleotides: 11. The CDR3 protein is CASTPTVGLAYEQYF. DNA for the CDR3: TGCGCCAGCACCCCCACCGTCGGACTAGCCTACGAGCAGTACTTC.

This chain connects TRBV14 to TRBJ1-2; TRBD1 matches 8 bases. The ends lost 7 bases at V and 2 bases at J; junction bases unmatched: 9. Germline V gene lookup returns CDR1 SGHDN and CDR2 FVKESK. CDR3 size: 15 residues. The CDR3 DNA follows: TGTGCCAGCACCCGGACAGGGAAATCCAACTATGGCTACACCTTC. Translated: CASTRTGKSNYGYTF. Supplemented by reference TRBV14 and TRBJ1-2, the full variable domain reads EAGVTQFPSHSVIEKGQTVTLRCDPISGHDNLYWYRRVMGKEIKFLLHFVKESKQDESGMPNNRFLAERTGGTYSTLKVQPAELEDSGVYFCASTRTGKSNYGYTFGSGTRLTVV.

The chain recombines TRBV27 with TRBJ2-7; 8 bases agree with TRBD1. The V segment lost 5 bases and the J segment 2 bases; nucleotides outside the gene matches: 2. The CDR3 spans 13 residues. Germline values: CDR1 MNHEY, CDR2 SMNVEV (reference sequence). The chain's CDR3 is CASSGQGPYEQYF. CDR3 bases: TGTGCCAGCAGTGGACAGGGACCCTACGAGCAGTACTTC.

This clone was observed once. The gene calls are TRBV27 and TRBJ2-7; TRBD2 matches at 10 bases. The ends lost 8 bases at V and 7 bases at J; junction bases unmatched: 14. From germline, CDR1 is MNHEY and CDR2 SMNVEV (reference sequence). The CDR3 spans 15 residues. In nucleotides, the CDR3 is TGTGCCAGCGGCGTGTCGGCTAGCGGGAGAAGGGAGCAGTACTTC. It encodes CASGVSASGRREQYF.

The CDR3 here is CASSAVASGYNEQFF. As DNA, the CDR3 is TGCGCCAGCAGTGCCGTCGCTAGCGGCTACAATGAGCAGTTCTTC. The V gene is TRBV10-2, the J gene TRBJ2-1, with TRBD2 identical over 7 bases. V shed 4 bases, J shed 3 bases, and the junction held 6 bases outside the gene matches. Germline V gene data show CDR1 as WSHSY and CDR2 as SAAADI. The CDR3 sequence is 15 residues long.

This chain connects TRBV29-1 to TRBJ1-1; TRBD1 matches at 12 bases. Germline CDR1 and CDR2: SQVTM and ANQGSEA. V lost 7 bases and J lost 1; bases outside the gene matches: 4. The CDR3 is made up of 14 amino acids. The chain's CDR3 is CSAGQGAGNTEAFF. The CDR3 DNA reads TGCAGCGCGGGACAGGGGGCGGGGAACACTGAAGCTTTCTTT.

The rearrangement links TRBV4-1 to TRBJ2-3; 11 positions agree with TRBD2. The V gene's germline CDR1 is MGHRA and CDR2 YSYEKL. V gave up 3 bases and J gave up 4 bases; unmatched junction bases: 3. The CDR3 contains 15 residues. The CDR3 protein is CASSHLSGGADTQYF. In DNA form, the CDR3 reads TGCGCCAGCAGCCACCTTAGCGGGGGGGCAGATACGCAGTATTTT.

This sequence joins TRBV29-1 and TRBJ2-7; D is perhaps TRBD1 (5 bases). The length of the CDR3 is 10 residues. V dropped 7 bases and J dropped 9 bases, with 13 bases sitting between them. Germline V gene data show CDR1 as SQVTM and CDR2 as ANQGSEA. Here the CDR3 DNA reads TGCAGCGCCCCCCGAAGGGGGCAGTACTTC. Protein sequence: CSAPRRGQYF.

J is TRBJ2-2 and V is TRBV5-1, with 12 bases fitting TRBD2. The V segment lost 3 bases and the J segment 5 bases; nucleotides outside the gene matches: 11. Germline V gene sequence: CDR1 SGHRS, CDR2 YFSETQ. The CDR3 runs 18 residues. Written as DNA, the CDR3 is TGCGCCAGCAGCTCAGGACTAGCGGGGACCACGAGGACCGGGGAGCTGTTTTTT. Translated: CASSSGLAGTTRTGELFF.

The chain has TRBV5-1 and TRBJ1-1; unclear D gene. This CDR3 has 12 residues. The germline V gene has CDR1 SGHRS and CDR2 YFSETQ. The V gene lost 4 bases and the J gene lost 3 bases, with 7 bases spanning the gap. CDR3: CASSREDTEAFF. The CDR3 coding sequence is TGCGCCAGCAGCCGAGAAGACACTGAAGCTTTCTTT.

The gene calls are TRBV5-5 and TRBJ1-1; D may be TRBD1 (5 bases). Germline CDR1 and CDR2: SGHKS and YYEKEE (reference sequence). The CDR3 covers 14 residues. The V end was cut by 4 bases, the J end by 4 bases, with 14 bases between. DNA for the CDR3: TGTGCCAGCAGCCAATGGGACGCCCCCACTGAAGCTTTCTTT. It is translated as CASSQWDAPTEAFF.

The rearrangement uses TRBV28 and TRBJ1-6; weak D call: TRBD1 (6 bases). V was shortened by 6 bases and J by 7 bases, with 19 bases between the two germline ends. The CDR3 has 16 residues. Germline CDR1 is MDHEN and CDR2 is SYDVKM. This chain's CDR3 is CASRGSSGAWNSPLHF. The CDR3 nucleotides read TGTGCCAGCAGAGGGAGCTCAGGGGCCTGGAATTCACCCCTCCACTTT.

The gene calls are TRBV27 and TRBJ1-1, with 8 bases lining up with TRBD1. The CDR3 length is 16 residues. Germline assignment: CDR1 MNHEY and CDR2 SMNVEV (reference sequence). The ends lost 7 bases at V and 0 bases at J; junction bases unmatched: 10. DNA for the CDR3: TGTGCCAGCACCAAAACCGGGACAGGATTGAACACTGAAGCTTTCTTT. Its translation is CASTKTGTGLNTEAFF.

This rearrangement joins TRBV7-9 to TRBJ2-3; D gene ambiguous. CDR3 length: 12 amino acids. Trimming stripped 2 bases from V and 6 bases from J, with 6 bases between. Germline V lookup: CDR1 SEHNR, CDR2 FQNEAQ (reference sequence). Here the CDR3 DNA reads TGTGCCAGCAGCTTACCACTCGATACGCAGTATTTT. As protein: CASSLPLDTQYF.

V usage is TRBV6-4 and J usage is TRBJ1-5, with a possible D match to TRBD1 (6 bases). Trimming left V 2 bases short and J 4 bases short, with 15 bases between. Looked up from germline, CDR1 is MRHNA and CDR2 is SNTAGT. This CDR3 is built from 16 residues. CDR3 region: CASSDRGNTKNQPQHF. For the CDR3, the DNA is TGTGCCAGCAGTGACAGGGGGAATACCAAAAATCAGCCCCAGCATTTT.

The chain's CDR3 is CASSEMGKAGWNQPQHF. CDR3 bases: TGTGCCAGCAGTGAAATGGGAAAGGCAGGGTGGAATCAGCCCCAGCATTTT. The gene calls are TRBV6-1 and TRBJ1-5, with a weak D call TRBD1 (5 bases). CDR1 is MNHNS and CDR2 is SASEGT in the germline V gene. The CDR3 is 17 amino acids. V lost 2 bases, J lost 4 bases, and 18 bases lay in between.

The CDR3 reads CASSDSTGFGLTNEKLFF. CDR3 coding DNA: TGTGCCAGCAGTGACTCAACAGGGTTTGGACTGACTAATGAAAAACTGTTTTTT. The J gene is TRBJ1-4, the V gene TRBV25-1; D may be TRBD1 (6 bases). Germline V gene data show CDR1 as MGHDK and CDR2 as SYGVNS. The CDR3 loop spans 18 amino acids. Trimming cost V 3 bases and J 2 bases, with 19 bases left between them. Drawing the rest from reference TRBV25-1 and TRBJ1-4, the complete variable domain is EADIYQTPRYLVIGTGKKITLECSQTMGHDKMYWYQQDPGMELHLIHYSYGVNSTEKGDLSSESTVSRIRTEHFPLTLESARPSHTSQYLCASSDSTGFGLTNEKLFFGSGTQLSVL.

V is TRBV7-3 and J is TRBJ2-1; D might be TRBD1 or TRBD2, each matching 5 bases. Germline V gene sequence: CDR1 SGHTA, CDR2 FQGTGA. The CDR3 consists of 15 residues. The V end lost 8 bases, the J end lost 5 bases, and 19 bases lay between the germline ends. The CDR3 here is CASLKGLAEDNEQFF. CDR3 coding DNA: TGTGCCAGCCTCAAGGGGCTAGCCGAAGACAATGAGCAGTTCTTC.

The rearrangement joins TRBV7-3 to TRBJ2-3, with 10 positions matching TRBD2. Trimming removed 5 bases from V and 0 bases from J; junction bases left unmatched: 2. CDR1 is SGHTA, CDR2 FQGTGA, per germline. This CDR3 region has 15 residues. The CDR3 nucleotides read TGTGCCAGCAGCCAACTAGCGGGGAGCACAGATACGCAGTATTTT. Protein product: CASSQLAGSTDTQYF.

This clone qualifies as medium-sized (0.01 to 0.1%). The chain couples TRBV11-2 to TRBJ2-7; unclear D gene. Germline-derived CDR1 and CDR2 are SGHAT and FQNNGV. Between the trimmed V and J ends, which lost 1 base and 4 bases, there was a span of 8 bases. This CDR3 comprises 13 residues. CDR3 sequence (DNA): TGTGCCAGCAGCTTAGGGTCGTCTTACGAGCAGTACTTC. It specifies CASSLGSSYEQYF.

To note about this clone: The same CDR3 can be traced to other DNA sequences in this sample. This chain joins TRBV20-1 and TRBJ2-1, with 9 bases fitting TRBD2. V lost 6 bases and J lost 7; bases outside the gene matches: 1. This CDR3 comprises 11 residues. Germline loops: CDR1 DFQATT, CDR2 SNEGSKA (reference sequence). The CDR3 coding sequence is TGCAGTGCCAGCGGGGGGAATGAGCAGTTCTTC. Encoded protein: CSASGGNEQFF.

The chain employs TRBV18 and TRBJ1-1, with D perhaps matching TRBD1 (5 bases). The germline V and J ends were trimmed by 3 bases and 1 base, with 9 bases remaining between them. This CDR3 comprises 14 residues. The V gene's germline CDR1 is KGHSH and CDR2 LQKENI. Here the CDR3 DNA reads TGTGCCAGCTCACCCCTCGGGGGGAACACTGAAGCTTTCTTT. Protein product: CASSPLGGNTEAFF.

The V call is TRBV30, the J call TRBJ2-2; 8 nucleotides line up with TRBD1. The germline V gene encodes CDR1 GTSNPN and CDR2 SVGIG (reference sequence). The junction had 8 bases not matched to a gene; V was cut back by 5 bases and J by 6 bases. The CDR3 spans 14 residues. The CDR3 spells CAWGQGRSPGELFF. In nucleotides, the CDR3 is TGTGCCTGGGGACAGGGTAGGAGTCCCGGGGAGCTGTTTTTT. The full variable domain, its missing parts supplied by reference TRBV30 and TRBJ2-2, is SQTIHQWPATLVQPVGSPLSLECTVEGTSNPNLYWYRQAAGRGLQLLFYSVGIGQISSEVPQNLSASRPQDRQFILSSKKLLLSDSGFYLCAWGQGRSPGELFFGEGSRLTVL.

This chain connects TRBV28 to TRBJ1-1; 8 nucleotides align to TRBD1. CDR3 length: 15 amino acids. Looked up from germline, CDR1 is MDHEN and CDR2 is SYDVKM. V gave up 7 bases and J gave up 1 base; unmatched junction bases: 8. This CDR3 reads CASTRGQASNTEAFF. CDR3 sequence (DNA): TGTGCCAGCACCCGGGGACAGGCTTCGAACACTGAAGCTTTCTTT. Using reference TRBV28 and TRBJ1-1 for the parts outside the CDR3, the full variable domain is DVKVTQSSRYLVKRTGEKVFLECVQDMDHENMFWYRQDPGLGLRLIYFSYDVKMKEKGDIPEGYSVSREKKERFSLILESASTNQTSMYLCASTRGQASNTEAFFGQGTRLTVV.

The chain employs TRBV5-1 and TRBJ1-3; TRBD1 aligns across 7 bases. The CDR3 length is 15 residues. The germline gives CDR1 SGHRS, CDR2 YFSETQ. V trimming: 9 bases; J trimming: 4 bases; junction bases outside the gene matches: 13. The CDR3 nucleotides are TGCGCCACCTCCAAGGAGGGGGCAGAAGGAAACACCATATATTTT. Translating gives CATSKEGAEGNTIYF.

This clone was seen once. The rearrangement joins TRBV10-1 to TRBJ2-7; D is ambiguous. Germline V gene lookup returns CDR1 WNHNN and CDR2 SYGVQD (reference sequence). V lost 4 bases, J lost 4 bases, and 11 bases lay in between. This CDR3 contains 13 residues. The CDR3 region has the DNA TGCGCCAGCAGTGGGTCGACGGAGTACGAGCAGTACTTC. It encodes CASSGSTEYEQYF.

This clone was detected once. The chain carries TRBV9 and TRBJ2-3; unclear D gene. V lost 2 bases, J lost 1 base, and 5 bases lay in between. Germline V lookup: CDR1 SGDLS, CDR2 YYNGEE. The CDR3 spans 13 residues. CDR3 sequence (DNA): TGTGCCAGCAGCGTCGCTGGCACAGATACGCAGTATTTT. Protein: CASSVAGTDTQYF.

This clone showed up just once. This chain's CDR3 is CASRDGRSSYSNQPQHF. CDR3 DNA sequence: TGTGCCAGCAGAGACGGCAGGTCCTCTTATAGCAATCAGCCCCAGCATTTT. The V gene is TRBV2, the J gene TRBJ1-5, with D hard to call. The CDR3 contains 17 residues. V lost 6 bases and J 0 bases, leaving 18 bases between the germline ends. Germline lookup yields CDR1 SNHLY and CDR2 FYNNEI.